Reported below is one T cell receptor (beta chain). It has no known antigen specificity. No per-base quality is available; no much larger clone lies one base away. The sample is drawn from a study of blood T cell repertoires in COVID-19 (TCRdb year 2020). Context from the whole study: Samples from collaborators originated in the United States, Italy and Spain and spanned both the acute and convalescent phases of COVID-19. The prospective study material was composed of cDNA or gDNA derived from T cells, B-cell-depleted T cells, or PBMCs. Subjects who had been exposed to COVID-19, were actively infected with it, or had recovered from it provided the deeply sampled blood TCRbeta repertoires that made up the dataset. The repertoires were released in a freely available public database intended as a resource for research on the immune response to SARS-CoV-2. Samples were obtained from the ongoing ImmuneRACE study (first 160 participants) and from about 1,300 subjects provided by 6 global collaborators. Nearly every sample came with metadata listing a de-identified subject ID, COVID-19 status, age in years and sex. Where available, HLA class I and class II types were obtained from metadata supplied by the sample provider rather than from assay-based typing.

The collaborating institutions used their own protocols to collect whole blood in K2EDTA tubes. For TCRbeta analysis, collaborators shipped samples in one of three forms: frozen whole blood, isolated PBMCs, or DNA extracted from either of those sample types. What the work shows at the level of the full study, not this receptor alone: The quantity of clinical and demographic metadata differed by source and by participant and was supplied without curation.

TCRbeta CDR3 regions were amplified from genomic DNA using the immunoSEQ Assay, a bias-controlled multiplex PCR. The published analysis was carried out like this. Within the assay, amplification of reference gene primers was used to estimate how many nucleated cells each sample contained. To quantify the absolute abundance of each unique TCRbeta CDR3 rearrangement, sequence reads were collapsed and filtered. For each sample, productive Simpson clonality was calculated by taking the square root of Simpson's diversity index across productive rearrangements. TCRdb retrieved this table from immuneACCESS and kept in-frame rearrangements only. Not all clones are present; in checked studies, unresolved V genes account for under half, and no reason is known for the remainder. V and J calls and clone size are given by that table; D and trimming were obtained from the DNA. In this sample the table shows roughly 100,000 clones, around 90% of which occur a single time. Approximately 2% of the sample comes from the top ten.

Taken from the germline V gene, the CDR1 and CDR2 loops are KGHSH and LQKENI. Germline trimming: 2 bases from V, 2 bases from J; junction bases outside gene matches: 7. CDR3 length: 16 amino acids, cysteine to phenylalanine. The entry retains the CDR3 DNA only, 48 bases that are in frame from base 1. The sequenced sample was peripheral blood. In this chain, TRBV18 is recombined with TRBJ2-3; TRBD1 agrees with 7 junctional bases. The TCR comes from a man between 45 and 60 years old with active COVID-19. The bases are TGTGCCAGCTCACCAGACAGGGCTCTTTACACAGATACGCAGTATTTT. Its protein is CASSPDRALYTDTQYF.